This TCR beta chain was observed in a study of cytomegalovirus exposure and HLA in healthy donors. Germline V gives CDR1 MNHEY, CDR2 SVGAGI. CDR3 length: 16 residues. After removal of 0 bases from V and 2 bases from J, the junction contained 2 bases not matched to a gene. This clone showed up just once. Amplification used 60 Vbeta primers and 13 Jbeta primers. Generated by immunoSEQ multiplex PCR, the TCRdb table keeps only in-frame clones and is missing some. Among 150,000 to 200,000 clones listed, over 80% were seen once. The genes are TRBV6-5 and TRBJ2-5; 11 nucleotides agree with TRBD2. The receptor's source is a human donor in good health. Material for sequencing was PBMCs. This CDR3 reads CASSYSLAGGQETQYF. The CDR3 region has the DNA TGTGCCAGCAGTTACTCCCTAGCGGGGGGACAAGAGACCCAGTACTTC.